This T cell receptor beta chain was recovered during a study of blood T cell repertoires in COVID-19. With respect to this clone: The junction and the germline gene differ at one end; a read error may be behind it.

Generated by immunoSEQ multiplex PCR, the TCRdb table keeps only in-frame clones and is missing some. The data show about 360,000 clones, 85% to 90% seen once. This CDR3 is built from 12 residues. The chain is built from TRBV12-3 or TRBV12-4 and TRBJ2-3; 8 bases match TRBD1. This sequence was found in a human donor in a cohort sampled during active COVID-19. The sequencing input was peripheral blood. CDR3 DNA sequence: TGTGCCAGCAGCCCAGGACAGGGAGGTTCGCAATTT. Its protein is CASSPGQGGSQF.